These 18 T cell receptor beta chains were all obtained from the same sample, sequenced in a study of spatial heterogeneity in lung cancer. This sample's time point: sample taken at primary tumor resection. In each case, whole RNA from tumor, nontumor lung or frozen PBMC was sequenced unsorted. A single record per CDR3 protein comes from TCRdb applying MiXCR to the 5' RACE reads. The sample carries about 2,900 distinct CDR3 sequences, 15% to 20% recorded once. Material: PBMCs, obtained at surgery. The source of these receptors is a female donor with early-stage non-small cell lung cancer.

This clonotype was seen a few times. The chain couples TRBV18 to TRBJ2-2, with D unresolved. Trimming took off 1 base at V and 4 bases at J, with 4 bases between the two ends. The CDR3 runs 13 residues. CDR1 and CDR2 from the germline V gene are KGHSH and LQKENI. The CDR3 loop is CASSPQRTGELFF. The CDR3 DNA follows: TGTGCCAGCTCACCACAGCGCACCGGGGAGCTGTTTTTT.

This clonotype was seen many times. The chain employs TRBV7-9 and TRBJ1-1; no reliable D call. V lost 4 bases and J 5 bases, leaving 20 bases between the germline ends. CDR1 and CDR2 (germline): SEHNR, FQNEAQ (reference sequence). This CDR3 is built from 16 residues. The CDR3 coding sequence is TGTGCCAGCAGCTCCGCCCGGGCCCGCCTGGAAACTGAAGCTTTCTTT. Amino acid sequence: CASSSARARLETEAFF.

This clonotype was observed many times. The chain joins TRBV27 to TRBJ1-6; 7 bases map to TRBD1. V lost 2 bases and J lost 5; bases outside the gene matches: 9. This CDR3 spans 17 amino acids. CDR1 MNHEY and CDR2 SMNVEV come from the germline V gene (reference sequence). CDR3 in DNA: TGTGCCAGCAGTTTAGGGACAGTTGAGGGGCATAATTCACCCCTCCACTTT. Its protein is CASSLGTVEGHNSPLHF.

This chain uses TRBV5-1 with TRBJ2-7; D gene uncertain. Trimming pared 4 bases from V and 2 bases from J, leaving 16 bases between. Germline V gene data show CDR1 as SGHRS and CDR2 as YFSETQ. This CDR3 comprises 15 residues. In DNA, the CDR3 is TGCGCCAGCAGCCTGGGATTTAGGGCCCCCTACGAGCAGTACTTC. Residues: CASSLGFRAPYEQYF.

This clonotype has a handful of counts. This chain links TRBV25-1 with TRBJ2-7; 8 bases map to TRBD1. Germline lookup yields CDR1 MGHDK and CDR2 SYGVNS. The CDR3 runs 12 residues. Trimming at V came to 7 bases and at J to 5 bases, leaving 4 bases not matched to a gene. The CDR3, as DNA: TGTGCCAGCACGCGGGACAGGCACGAGCAGTACTTC. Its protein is CASTRDRHEQYF.

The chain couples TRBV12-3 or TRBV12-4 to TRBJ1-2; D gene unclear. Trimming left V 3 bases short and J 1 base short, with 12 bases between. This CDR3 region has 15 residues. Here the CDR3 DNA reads TGTGCCAGCAGTTTTAGGCAGAATAATAACTATGGCTACACCTTC. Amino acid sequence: CASSFRQNNNYGYTF.

The CDR3 protein is CASSSRLAGTNYNEQFF. Here the CDR3 DNA reads TGTGCCAGCAGCTCCAGACTAGCGGGTACTAATTACAATGAGCAGTTCTTC. The chain carries TRBV7-6 and TRBJ2-1, with 10 bases matching TRBD2. CDR1 and CDR2 from the germline V gene are SGHVS and FNYEAQ. The CDR3 extends over 17 amino acids. After removal of 4 bases from V and 4 bases from J, the junction contained 10 bases not matched to a gene.

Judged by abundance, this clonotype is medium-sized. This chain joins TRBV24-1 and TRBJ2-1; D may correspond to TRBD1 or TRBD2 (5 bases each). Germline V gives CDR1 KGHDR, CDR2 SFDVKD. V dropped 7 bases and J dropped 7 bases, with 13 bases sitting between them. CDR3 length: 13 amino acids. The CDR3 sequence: CATRGVGPNEQFF. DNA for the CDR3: TGTGCCACCAGGGGGGTAGGGCCGAATGAGCAGTTCTTC.

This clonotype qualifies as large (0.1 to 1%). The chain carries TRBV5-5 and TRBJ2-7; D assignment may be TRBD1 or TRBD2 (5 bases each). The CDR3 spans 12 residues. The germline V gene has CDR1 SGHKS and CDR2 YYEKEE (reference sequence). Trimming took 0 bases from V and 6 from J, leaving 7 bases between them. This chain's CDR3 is CASSLGDAEQYF. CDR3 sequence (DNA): TGTGCCAGCAGCTTGGGGGACGCCGAGCAGTACTTC.

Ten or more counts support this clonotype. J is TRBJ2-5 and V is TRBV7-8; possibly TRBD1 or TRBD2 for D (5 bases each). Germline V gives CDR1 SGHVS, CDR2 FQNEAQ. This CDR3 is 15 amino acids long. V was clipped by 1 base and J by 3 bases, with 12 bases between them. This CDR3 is CASSLVPGREETQYF. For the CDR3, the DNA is TGTGCCAGCAGCTTAGTCCCAGGGCGGGAAGAGACCCAGTACTTC.

CDR3 bases: TGTGCCACCAATTTAGCGGGAGGACCTGGAGATACGCAGTATTTT. It yields the protein CATNLAGGPGDTQYF. V and J are TRBV2 and TRBJ2-3; TRBD2 agrees at 10 bases. V shed 10 bases and J 5 bases; nucleotides not matched to a gene: 12. The CDR3 spans 15 residues. CDR1 SNHLY and CDR2 FYNNEI come from the germline V gene. The full variable domain, rest sourced from reference TRBV2 and TRBJ2-3, is EPEVTQTPSHQVTQMGQEVILRCVPISNHLYFYWYRQILGQKVEFLVSFYNNEISEKSEIFDDQFSVERPDGSNFTLKIRSTKLEDSAMYFCATNLAGGPGDTQYFGPGTRLTVL.

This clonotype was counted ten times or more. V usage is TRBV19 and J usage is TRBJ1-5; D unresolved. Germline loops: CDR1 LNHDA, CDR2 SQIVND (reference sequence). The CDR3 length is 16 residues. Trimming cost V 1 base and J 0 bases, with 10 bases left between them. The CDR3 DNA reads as TGTGCCAGTAGTATAGGGGTAGGGTATAGCAATCAGCCCCAGCATTTT. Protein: CASSIGVGYSNQPQHF. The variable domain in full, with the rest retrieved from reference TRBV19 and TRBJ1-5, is DGGITQSPKYLFRKEGQNVTLSCEQNLNHDAMYWYRQDPGQGLRLIYYSQIVNDFQKGDIAEGYSVSREKKESFPLTVTSAQKNPTAFYLCASSIGVGYSNQPQHFGDGTRLSIL.

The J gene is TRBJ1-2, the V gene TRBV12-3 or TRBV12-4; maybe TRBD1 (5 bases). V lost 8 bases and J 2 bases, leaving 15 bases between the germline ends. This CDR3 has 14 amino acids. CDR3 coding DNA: TGTGCCAGCGAGTCCCTTCGGGGGAACTATGGCTACACCTTC. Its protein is CASESLRGNYGYTF.

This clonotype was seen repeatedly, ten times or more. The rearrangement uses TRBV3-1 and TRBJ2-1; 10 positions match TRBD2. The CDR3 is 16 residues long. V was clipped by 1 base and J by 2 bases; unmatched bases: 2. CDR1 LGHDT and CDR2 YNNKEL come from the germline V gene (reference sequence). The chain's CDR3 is CASSQGLAGAYNEQFF. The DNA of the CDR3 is TGTGCCAGCAGCCAAGGCCTAGCGGGGGCCTACAATGAGCAGTTCTTC.

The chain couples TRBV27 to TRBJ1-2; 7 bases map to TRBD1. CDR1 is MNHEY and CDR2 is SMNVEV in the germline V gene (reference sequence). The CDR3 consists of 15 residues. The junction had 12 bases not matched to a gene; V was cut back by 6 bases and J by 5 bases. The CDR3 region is CASSPRTGSFYGYTF. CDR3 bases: TGTGCCAGCAGCCCGAGGACAGGAAGTTTTTATGGCTACACCTTC.

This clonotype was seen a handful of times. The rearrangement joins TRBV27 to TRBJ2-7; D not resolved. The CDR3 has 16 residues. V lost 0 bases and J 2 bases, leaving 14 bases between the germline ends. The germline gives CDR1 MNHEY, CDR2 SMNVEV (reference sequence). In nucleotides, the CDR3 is TGTGCCAGCAGTTTATCGCCAGGTGGAGCCACCTACGAGCAGTACTTC. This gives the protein CASSLSPGGATYEQYF.

CDR3 in amino acids: CASSLAGRGSDTQYF. The CDR3 region has the DNA TGTGCCAGCAGCTTGGCGGGCAGGGGAAGCGATACGCAGTATTTT. The gene calls are TRBV5-4 and TRBJ2-3, with D tentatively TRBD1 (6 bases). This CDR3 comprises 15 residues. V lost 0 bases, J lost 6 bases, and 14 bases lay in between. The germline V gene has CDR1 SGHNT and CDR2 YYREEE (reference sequence).

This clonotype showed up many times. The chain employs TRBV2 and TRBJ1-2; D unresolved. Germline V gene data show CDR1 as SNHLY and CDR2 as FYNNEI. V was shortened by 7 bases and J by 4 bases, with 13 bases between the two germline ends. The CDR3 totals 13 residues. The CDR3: CASIRQPSYGYTF. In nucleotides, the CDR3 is TGTGCCAGCATAAGGCAGCCGAGCTATGGCTACACCTTC.